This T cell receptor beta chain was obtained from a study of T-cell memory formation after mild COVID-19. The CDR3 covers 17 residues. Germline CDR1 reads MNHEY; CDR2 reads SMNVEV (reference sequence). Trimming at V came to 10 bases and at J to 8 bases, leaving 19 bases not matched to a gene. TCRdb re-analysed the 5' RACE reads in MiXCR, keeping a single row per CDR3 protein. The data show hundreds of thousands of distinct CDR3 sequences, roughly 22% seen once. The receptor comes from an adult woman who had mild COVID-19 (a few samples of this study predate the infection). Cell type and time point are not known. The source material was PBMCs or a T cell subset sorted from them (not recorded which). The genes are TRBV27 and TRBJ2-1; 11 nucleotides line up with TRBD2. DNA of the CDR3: TGTGCCATCAGGGCCGGAGTAGCGGGAGGGCCTAGGGATGAGCAGTTCTTC. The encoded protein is CAIRAGVAGGPRDEQFF.